The entry below describes one T cell receptor beta chain. Its binding antigen is unknown. No qualities accompany the bases; no much larger clone lies one base away. This specimen comes from a study of beta chain features in type 1 diabetes listed by TCRdb under 2018. About the full investigation: Patients and healthy donors did not differ in mean age, gender distribution, total cell number or subset yield. In the study, recently diagnosed type 1 diabetes patients and matched healthy donors were compared on the TCRB repertoires of their sorted circulating CD4+ T cell subsets. A total of 90 million to 130 million sorted cells were examined across all samples, and a strong correlation was observed between cell number per subset and RNA yield. Whereas all 28 donors provided naive and central memory subsets, regulatory and stem cell-like memory subsets were isolated from just 8 patients and about eight healthy donors.

Study-wide conclusions, independent of this receptor: Only small numbers of individuals were included in the HLA sub-analyses, which left unresolved whether HLA type had any influence on TCRB rearrangement. Shorter templates might be favored by PCR, yet because patient and control samples were amplified and corrected together, any such skew would affect both groups equally. Patients with type 1 diabetes made fewer insertions and deleted more nucleotides at VDJ recombination sites, implying thymic rearrangement abnormalities. Because cDNA rather than genomic DNA was sequenced, highly expressing activated cells could have been over-represented, although no difference in activation and CD3 levels was found between groups. Naive, central memory and regulatory TCRB repertoires appeared to be more alike among patients than among healthy donors. A moderate but significant shortening of TCRB CDR3 length was observed in type 1 diabetes patients in all four CD4+ subsets.

The High Capacity cDNA Reverse Transcription Kit was used to reverse transcribe all of the isolated RNA, meaning that expressed TCRB transcripts were what got sequenced. Deep immunoSEQ sequencing was performed on naive, central memory and regulatory T cell samples, with an average of approximately 3.9 million total reads per sample. Sorted cells were lysed in RLT buffer, and RNA was extracted using DNase-treated RNeasy Micro or Mini kits according to cell number. To prevent cross-contamination, each cell subset was processed individually, whereas patient and healthy donor samples were processed jointly. TCRB sequences were amplified from cDNA with the immunoSEQ multiplex PCR, producing 87-bp fragments spanning the CDR3 region. Sequencing of the amplicons was done on the Illumina HiSeq platform. In the source study's methods: PCR bias was computationally corrected using synthetic template baselines, reads within Hamming distance 2 were collapsed, and singletons that could not be merged were discarded. By aligning reads against IMGT, V, D and J genes, CDR3 length, and insertions or deletions at six rearrangement sites were assigned. Clonotype counts were normalized to sorted cell number within each subset before computing true diversity and Gini coefficients with the tcR R package. The overlap coefficient, calculated on TCRB nucleotide sequences, was used to measure repertoire sharing. Out-of-frame TCRB sequences from naive cells were analyzed to stand in for the pre-selection repertoire. The table comes from immuneACCESS by way of TCRdb, which keeps in-frame sequences with V and J called. Part of the clones is missing from these tables; in studies checked, under half for an unresolved V gene and the rest for unknown reasons. That table supplies the V and J calls and clone size; D and trimming were determined from the DNA. The sample contains approximately 330,000 clones, roughly 11% of them found a single time. About 0.015% of the sample goes to the ten largest clones.

The CDR3 spans 15 residues, from the cysteine through the phenylalanine. The only DNA kept is the CDR3, 45 bases in frame from the first base. CDR1 is given as SGHNT and CDR2 as YYREEE, both from the germline V gene (reference sequence). A distance of 13 bases separates the germline ends of V and J, which lose 0 bases and 4 bases respectively. From each donor, a single peripheral blood sample of about 120 mL on average was drawn into heparinised tubes. A BD FACSAria II was used to sort naive, central memory, regulatory and stem cell-like memory CD4+ T cells with a panel that included CD45RO, CCR7, CD25, CD127, CD95 and CD27. Every sorted population had a purity above 98%. PBMCs were isolated immediately by Lymphoprep density gradient centrifugation and stained directly without culture. So that batch effects would be minimized, each experiment stained and sorted samples in pairs, pairing one healthy donor with one patient.

This receptor chain uses TRBV5-4 and TRBJ2-5; the D gene cannot be resolved reliably. Sequencing was done on a sample of naive CD4+ T cells from blood. What the cell subset or site label conveys for this sample: true naive CD4+ T cells. The TCR comes from a woman in her thirties in good health. This receptor carries the CDR3 CASSLAGGFGETQYF. Here is the DNA: TGTGCCAGCAGCTTGGCTGGCGGATTCGGAGAGACCCAGTACTTC.